This T cell receptor beta chain stems from a study of Graves' ophthalmopathy and Graves' hyperthyroidism. Hyperthyroidism cases were recent diagnoses of under 2 months' duration in people aged 18 to 65. Exclusion criteria comprised other autoimmune diseases, uncontrolled infections, pregnancy or lactation in patients. Clinicians diagnosed using symptoms, serum thyroxine, TRAb, thyroid ultrasound and orbital computed tomography. This clonotype has a handful of counts. V lost 3 bases, J lost 4 bases, and 11 bases lay in between. Germline V gene lookup returns CDR1 LGHDT and CDR2 YNNKEL (reference sequence). The CDR3 loop spans 14 amino acids. The study amplified TCR beta CDR3 regions using RNA transcripts. HTBI primers were employed in first-round RT-PCR, then a second-round multiplex PCR followed. TCRdb fed the multiplex PCR reads into MiXCR, producing one record per CDR3 protein. There are hundreds of thousands of distinct CDR3 sequences in the sample; roughly 20% occur only once, and around 6.9% lies in the top ten.

The V gene is TRBV3-1, the J gene TRBJ2-3, with D perhaps matching TRBD2 (5 bases). The source is a woman younger than 35 with stable Graves' hyperthyroidism. Some clones in this sample may be carry-over from other donors' samples. The sequenced sample consisted of peripheral blood. CDR3 bases: TGTGCCAGCAGCCAGGGAGCCTCCGCAGATACGCAGTATTTT. Its protein product is CASSQGASADTQYF.